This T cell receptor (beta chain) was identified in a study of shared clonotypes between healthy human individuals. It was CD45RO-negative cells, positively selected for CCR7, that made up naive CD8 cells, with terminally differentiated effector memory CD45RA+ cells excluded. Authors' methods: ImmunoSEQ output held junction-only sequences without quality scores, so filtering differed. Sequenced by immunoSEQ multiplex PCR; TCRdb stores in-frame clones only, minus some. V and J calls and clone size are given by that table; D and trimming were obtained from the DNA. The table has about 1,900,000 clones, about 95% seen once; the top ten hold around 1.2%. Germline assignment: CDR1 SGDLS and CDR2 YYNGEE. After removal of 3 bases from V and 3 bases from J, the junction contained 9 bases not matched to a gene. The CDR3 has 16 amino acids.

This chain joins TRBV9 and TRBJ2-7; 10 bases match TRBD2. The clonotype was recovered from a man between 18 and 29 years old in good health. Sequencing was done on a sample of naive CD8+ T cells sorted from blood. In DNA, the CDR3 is TGTGCCAGCAGCGGGTTGGCTAGCGGGAGATTCTACGAGCAGTACTTC. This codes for CASSGLASGRFYEQYF.